A single sample gave rise to the 30 T cell receptor beta chains below, sequenced in a study of cytomegalovirus exposure and HLA in healthy donors. The study ran its PCR with 60 Vbeta and 13 Jbeta primers. The assay was immunoSEQ multiplex PCR, and TCRdb's table has in-frame clones only and misses some. Of 55,000 to 80,000 clones in the sample, roughly 80% are singletons; the top ten hold over 2.5%. Specimen: PBMCs. Receptors were obtained from a woman aged 30 to 39 in good health and CMV-seronegative.

This clone has more than one count but fewer than ten. This chain connects TRBV5-1 to TRBJ2-5; TRBD1 agrees at 12 bases. CDR1 is SGHRS and CDR2 is YFSETQ in the germline V gene. V trimming: 1 base; J trimming: 4 bases; junction bases outside the gene matches: 8. CDR3 size: 17 residues. CDR3 coding DNA: TGCGCCAGCAGCTTGCCTACCGGGACAGGGGGCCGAGAGACCCAGTACTTC. Its translation is CASSLPTGTGGRETQYF.

The CDR3 loop reads CASSHRRGTDTQYF. DNA of the CDR3: TGCGCCAGCAGCCATCGTAGGGGAACAGATACGCAGTATTTT. The chain carries TRBV4-1 and TRBJ2-3, with D perhaps matching TRBD1 (5 bases). Germline CDR1 is MGHRA and CDR2 is YSYEKL. The length of the CDR3 is 14 residues. V shed 3 bases and J shed 3 bases, with 10 bases lying between them.

This rearrangement joins TRBV5-4 to TRBJ1-1; perhaps TRBD1 as D (6 bases). The CDR3 totals 15 residues. CDR1 and CDR2 from the germline V gene are SGHNT and YYREEE (reference sequence). The V and J ends lost 6 bases and 6 bases respectively, with 21 bases between them. DNA for the CDR3: TGTGCCAGCACCCTAGGGGGGAGGGGCACCCCTGAAGCTTTCTTT. Protein: CASTLGGRGTPEAFF.

This chain links TRBV10-1 with TRBJ1-1; D uncertain. The CDR3 spans 14 residues. Germline loops: CDR1 WNHNN, CDR2 SYGVQD (reference sequence). The germline V and J ends were trimmed by 3 bases and 5 bases, with 13 bases remaining between them. The CDR3 spells CASSEAVDLTEAFF. The CDR3 nucleotides read TGCGCCAGCAGTGAAGCTGTCGATCTAACTGAAGCTTTCTTT.

The V gene is TRBV6-5, the J gene TRBJ1-2, with D hard to call. Germline V gene sequence: CDR1 MNHEY, CDR2 SVGAGI. V was trimmed by 5 bases and J by 8 bases, leaving 18 bases between them. The CDR3 length is 14 residues. CDR3 DNA: TGTGCCAGCAGTAACAAACCCGAATCGGGAGGCTACACCTTC. Translating it yields CASSNKPESGGYTF.

The sample holds a few counts of this clone. The gene calls are TRBV7-9 and TRBJ2-1; D gene uncertain. V lost 5 bases to trimming and J lost 11 bases, with 13 bases between them. The germline gives CDR1 SEHNR, CDR2 FQNEAQ (reference sequence). The CDR3 is 12 residues long. As DNA, the CDR3 is TGTGCCAGCAGCCCCGCCGGAGCCAAGCAGTTCTTC. Encoded protein: CASSPAGAKQFF.

The chain joins TRBV11-2 to TRBJ1-1, with 7 bases fitting TRBD1. V dropped 1 base and J dropped 3; count of bases not matched to a gene: 2. Germline V gene lookup returns CDR1 SGHAT and CDR2 FQNNGV. This CDR3 is 14 amino acids long. The CDR3 sequence is CASSLGTGDTEAFF. In nucleotides, the CDR3 is TGTGCCAGCAGCTTAGGTACAGGGGACACTGAAGCTTTCTTT.

The chain employs TRBV5-1 and TRBJ2-7, with 7 bases lining up with TRBD2. Unmatched junction bases numbered 15, after V lost 4 bases and J lost 5 bases. CDR3 length equals 16 residues. Germline lookup yields CDR1 SGHRS and CDR2 YFSETQ. As DNA, the CDR3 is TGCGCCAGCAGCCCCGCCTGGGAGGGGCGAAGGAACGAGCAGTACTTC. This codes for CASSPAWEGRRNEQYF.

J is TRBJ2-7 and V is TRBV6-5; the D is unclear. The CDR3 is 13 residues long. Germline-derived CDR1 and CDR2 are MNHEY and SVGAGI. V dropped 2 bases and J dropped 1 base, with 6 bases sitting between them. CDR3 in amino acids: CASSYQSSYEQYF. The CDR3 nucleotides read TGTGCCAGCAGTTACCAGTCATCCTACGAGCAGTACTTC.

The chain carries TRBV2 and TRBJ2-1, with a weak D call TRBD2 (5 bases). From germline, CDR1 is SNHLY and CDR2 FYNNEI. The V and J ends lost 7 bases and 10 bases respectively, with 17 bases between them. The CDR3 runs to 13 residues. CDR3 DNA sequence: TGTGCCAGCACCGAACCCCCGGGGTTGGAGCAGTTCTTC. It translates to CASTEPPGLEQFF.

The chain uses TRBV7-9 and TRBJ1-4; TRBD1 agrees at 8 bases. The CDR3 sequence is 15 residues long. V lost 6 bases, J lost 10 bases, and 13 bases stayed unmatched. Germline V CDR1 and CDR2: SEHNR, FQNEAQ (reference sequence). This CDR3 is CASRPGQGGNGKLFF. The CDR3, as DNA: TGTGCCAGCAGACCCGGACAGGGAGGTAACGGAAAACTGTTTTTT. The variable domain in full, with the rest retrieved from reference TRBV7-9 and TRBJ1-4, is DTGVSQNPRHKITKRGQNVTFRCDPISEHNRLYWYRQTLGQGPEFLTYFQNEAQLEKSRLLSDRFSAERPKGSFSTLEIQRTEQGDSAMYLCASRPGQGGNGKLFFGSGTQLSVL.

The chain couples TRBV11-3 to TRBJ2-3; 8 bases fit TRBD2. The CDR3 has 14 residues. The trim removed 6 bases at V and 6 bases at J, leaving 8 bases unmatched. Per the germline V gene, CDR1 is SGHNT and CDR2 is YENEEA. Written as DNA, the CDR3 is TGTGCCAGCAGTACGGGGGGGCCCGCGGATACGCAGTATTTT. This gives the protein CASSTGGPADTQYF.

V usage is TRBV10-2 and J usage is TRBJ2-2, with 9 bases that match TRBD1. Unmatched junction bases numbered 3, after V lost 7 bases and J lost 0 bases. Germline CDR1 WSHSY, CDR2 SAAADI. This CDR3 is 15 amino acids long. The CDR3 coding sequence is TGCGCCAGCAAAACAGGGGGCTCGAACACCGGGGAGCTGTTTTTT. Its protein is CASKTGGSNTGELFF.

This rearrangement joins TRBV19 to TRBJ2-2; no definite D call. V lost 3 bases to trimming and J lost 1 base, with 12 bases between them. CDR3 length equals 16 residues. Per germline, CDR1 LNHDA and CDR2 SQIVND (reference sequence). The CDR3 sequence is CASSIFGRGNTGELFF. In DNA, the CDR3 is TGTGCCAGTAGTATCTTTGGCAGAGGGAACACCGGGGAGCTGTTTTTT.

The chain carries TRBV12-5 and TRBJ1-4; TRBD1 matches at 8 bases. Germline CDR1 is LGHNT and CDR2 is FRNRAP. The CDR3 has 15 residues. The ends lost 6 bases at V and 3 bases at J; junction bases unmatched: 6. The CDR3 region is CASGPPDRANEKLFF. The CDR3 region has the DNA TGTGCTAGTGGCCCCCCGGACAGGGCTAATGAAAAACTGTTTTTT.

The chain recombines TRBV9 with TRBJ2-1, with D perhaps matching TRBD2 (5 bases). The CDR3 totals 14 residues. Germline V gene sequence: CDR1 SGDLS, CDR2 YYNGEE. Between the trimmed V and J ends, which lost 4 bases and 0 bases, there was a span of 8 bases. The CDR3 reads CASSRGNSYNEQFF. The CDR3 DNA reads TGTGCCAGCAGCCGGGGAAACTCCTACAATGAGCAGTTCTTC.

The chain combines TRBV11-2 with TRBJ2-2; D is perhaps TRBD2 (5 bases). V lost 11 bases, J lost 3 bases, and 16 bases lay in between. This CDR3 has 14 residues. Germline V lookup: CDR1 SGHAT, CDR2 FQNNGV. As DNA, the CDR3 is TGTGCCGGCCTCCGGGAAGATCACACCGGGGAGCTGTTTTTT. It codes for CAGLREDHTGELFF. Full variable domain (outside the CDR3, taken from reference TRBV11-2 and TRBJ2-2): EAGVAQSPRYKIIEKRQSVAFWCNPISGHATLYWYQQILGQGPKLLIQFQNNGVVDDSQLPKDRFSAERLKGVDSTLKIQPAKLEDSAVYLCAGLREDHTGELFFGEGSRLTVL.

J is TRBJ2-1 and V is TRBV19; 16 bases agree with TRBD2. V trimming: 5 bases; J trimming: 10 bases; junction bases outside the gene matches: 11. The CDR3 runs to 17 residues. Germline V CDR1 and CDR2: LNHDA, SQIVND (reference sequence). The CDR3 DNA reads TGTGCCAGTAGTCTCCCGGGACTAGCGGGGGGGCGACGCGAGCAGTTCTTC. This encodes CASSLPGLAGGRREQFF. The full variable domain, rest sourced from reference TRBV19 and TRBJ2-1, is DGGITQSPKYLFRKEGQNVTLSCEQNLNHDAMYWYRQDPGQGLRLIYYSQIVNDFQKGDIAEGYSVSREKKESFPLTVTSAQKNPTAFYLCASSLPGLAGGRREQFFGPGTRLTVL.

The chain has TRBV29-1 and TRBJ2-1; D gene uncertain. Trimming cost V 6 bases and J 8 bases, with 11 bases left between them. The germline V gene encodes CDR1 SQVTM and CDR2 ANQGSEA. The length of the CDR3 is 11 residues. The CDR3 bases are TGCAGCGTAGACGACAACTATGAGCAGTTCTTC. Translated, it gives CSVDDNYEQFF.

V gene TRBV27 combines with J gene TRBJ1-5, with TRBD1 as a possible D gene (5 bases). There are 15 residues in the CDR3. V gave up 0 bases and J gave up 2 bases, with 8 bases separating them. Germline CDR1 reads MNHEY; CDR2 reads SMNVEV (reference sequence). The CDR3 region is CASSLSLGGNQPQHF. The CDR3 bases are TGTGCCAGCAGTTTATCTTTAGGGGGCAATCAGCCCCAGCATTTT.

The chain recombines TRBV11-1 with TRBJ2-3; D might be TRBD1 (6 bases). This CDR3 contains 15 residues. The V and J ends lost 5 bases and 4 bases respectively, with 16 bases between them. In germline, CDR1 is SGHAT, CDR2 FQDESV (reference sequence). CDR3 loop: CASSLYRVRADTQYF. The CDR3 coding sequence is TGTGCCAGCAGCCTTTACAGGGTAAGGGCAGATACGCAGTATTTT.

This chain connects TRBV12-5 to TRBJ1-1; 7 positions agree with TRBD1. This CDR3 is built from 14 residues. The V segment lost 6 bases and the J segment 4 bases; nucleotides outside the gene matches: 8. Per the germline V gene, CDR1 is LGHNT and CDR2 is FRNRAP. CDR3 sequence: CASGLGGVGTEAFF. DNA for the CDR3: TGTGCTAGTGGACTAGGGGGCGTGGGCACTGAAGCTTTCTTT.

The V call is TRBV10-3, the J call TRBJ1-1, with 9 bases aligning to TRBD1. Trimming at V came to 6 bases and at J to 6 bases, leaving 8 bases not matched to a gene. The CDR3 runs to 14 residues. The germline V gene encodes CDR1 ENHRY and CDR2 SYGVKD. The CDR3 here is CAIRSDRGKPEAFF. The CDR3 DNA follows: TGTGCCATCAGATCGGACAGGGGAAAGCCTGAAGCTTTCTTT.

V is TRBV6-5 and J is TRBJ2-3; 9 positions match TRBD1. Germline CDR1 reads MNHEY; CDR2 reads SVGAGI. This CDR3 is built from 15 residues. Losses at the gene ends were 5 bases for V and 4 bases for J; bases not matched to a gene: 7. The CDR3 region has the DNA TGTGCCAGCAGTCCCGACAGGGGGGTCGCAGATACGCAGTATTTT. Amino acids: CASSPDRGVADTQYF.

This clone has just one count. The rearrangement links TRBV13 to TRBJ1-2; the match to TRBD1 covers 8 bases. This CDR3 has 14 amino acids. Germline V lookup: CDR1 PRHDT, CDR2 FYEKMQ (reference sequence). V dropped 3 bases and J dropped 8; count of bases not matched to a gene: 8. The CDR3 is CASSLGQARWGYTF. The CDR3 DNA is TGTGCCAGCAGCTTGGGACAGGCCCGGTGGGGCTACACCTTC.

This clone showed up just a few times. The V call is TRBV7-2, the J call TRBJ2-1; 7 bases are shared with TRBD1. From germline, CDR1 is SGHTA and CDR2 FQGNSA. V shed 5 bases and J 6 bases; nucleotides not matched to a gene: 7. The CDR3 runs 14 residues. The CDR3 is CASSLGQAPNEQFF. In DNA form, the CDR3 reads TGTGCCAGCAGCCTCGGACAGGCCCCCAATGAGCAGTTCTTC.

The chain combines TRBV11-3 with TRBJ2-5, with 7 bases aligning to TRBD2. With 1 base clipped from V and 5 bases from J, the junction kept 13 bases outside the gene matches. Germline loops: CDR1 SGHNT, CDR2 YENEEA. This CDR3 has 17 amino acids. The DNA of the CDR3 is TGTGCCAGCAGCTTAGGCTGGGAGGGTTTTCTGTCGGAGACCCAGTACTTC. Its translation is CASSLGWEGFLSETQYF.

This chain links TRBV7-6 with TRBJ1-2; D remains ambiguous. This CDR3 comprises 13 residues. The V gene's germline CDR1 is SGHVS and CDR2 FNYEAQ. The germline V and J ends were trimmed by 5 bases and 13 bases, with 20 bases remaining between them. The CDR3 is CASSPRQDPILTF. As DNA, the CDR3 is TGTGCCAGCAGCCCCCGCCAGGATCCGATACTCACCTTC.

This chain uses TRBV5-4 with TRBJ2-7; 10 positions match TRBD1. Trimming removed 4 bases from V and 6 bases from J; junction bases left unmatched: 7. Germline CDR1 is SGHNT and CDR2 is YYREEE (reference sequence). The CDR3 is 14 amino acids. DNA for the CDR3: TGTGCCAGCAGCCCCGGGACAGGGGTTAGCGAGCAGTACTTC. Residues: CASSPGTGVSEQYF.

V usage is TRBV18 and J usage is TRBJ2-5; D possibly corresponds to TRBD1 (5 bases). Germline V lookup: CDR1 KGHSH, CDR2 LQKENI. The V and J ends lost 2 bases and 0 bases respectively, with 7 bases between them. CDR3 length: 14 amino acids. The CDR3 sequence is CASSPRGNQETQYF. The DNA for the CDR3 is TGTGCCAGCTCACCAAGGGGAAACCAAGAGACCCAGTACTTC.